This T cell receptor beta chain was sequenced during a study of shared clonotypes between healthy human individuals. Germline CDR1 SGHRS, CDR2 YFSETQ. J gave up 6 bases and V 0 bases, and 9 bases lay outside the gene matches. The CDR3 is 16 amino acids. Produced via immunoSEQ multiplex PCR; TCRdb's table is partial and in-frame only. The table has 2.3 million or so clones, over 90% seen once. This clonotype was sampled from a man aged 18 to 30 in good health. Some clones in this sample may be carry-over from other donors' samples. Sequencing input: naive CD4+ T cells from PBMCs. The subset: CD45RA+ positively selected. The chain uses TRBV5-1 and TRBJ2-7; 10 positions match TRBD2. CDR3 region: CASSLVASGSSGEQYF. For the CDR3, the DNA is TGCGCCAGCAGCTTGGTGGCTAGCGGGAGTTCGGGCGAGCAGTACTTC.